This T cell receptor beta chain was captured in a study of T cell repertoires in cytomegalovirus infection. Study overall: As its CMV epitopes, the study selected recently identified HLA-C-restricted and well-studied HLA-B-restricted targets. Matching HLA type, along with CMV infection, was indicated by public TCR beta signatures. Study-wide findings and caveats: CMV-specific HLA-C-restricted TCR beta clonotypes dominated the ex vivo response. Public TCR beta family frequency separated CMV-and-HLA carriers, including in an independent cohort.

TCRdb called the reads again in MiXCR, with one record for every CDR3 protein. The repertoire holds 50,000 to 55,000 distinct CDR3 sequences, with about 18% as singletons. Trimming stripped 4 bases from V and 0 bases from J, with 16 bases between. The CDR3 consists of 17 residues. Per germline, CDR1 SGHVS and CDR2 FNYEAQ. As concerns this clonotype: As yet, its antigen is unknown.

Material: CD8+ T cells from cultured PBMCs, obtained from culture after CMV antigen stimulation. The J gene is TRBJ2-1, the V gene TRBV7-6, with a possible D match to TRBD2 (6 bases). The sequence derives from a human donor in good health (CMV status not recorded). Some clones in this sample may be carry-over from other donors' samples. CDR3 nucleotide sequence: TGTGCCAGCAGCTGGGGGGTGGCGGGATCCTCCTACAATGAGCAGTTCTTC. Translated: CASSWGVAGSSYNEQFF.